This passage covers 24 T cell receptor beta chains from one sample sequenced in a study of OX40 agonist ivuxolimab in advanced cancers. Data came from immunoSEQ multiplex PCR; TCRdb stores just in-frame clones and leaves some out. The sample has about 94,000 clones, around 87% seen once. This material consisted of CD4+ or CD8+ T cells sorted from blood, taken in a trial of the OX40 agonist ivuxolimab. Every receptor here comes from an adult with an advanced solid tumor such as melanoma, head and neck, liver or kidney cancer.

This clone was found a few times. The chain uses TRBV4-2 and TRBJ2-6, with 7 nucleotides matching TRBD2. This CDR3 spans 19 amino acids. CDR1 and CDR2 from the germline V gene are LGHNA and YNFKEQ. The V and J ends lost 4 bases and 0 bases, in that order; junction bases with no gene match: 12. CDR3 DNA: TGTGCCAGCAGCCTCCGAGGGGAGGGGCCTTTCTCTGGGGCCAACGTCCTGACTTTC. Translated: CASSLRGEGPFSGANVLTF.

This sequence joins TRBV5-6 and TRBJ2-7; a weak D match, TRBD1 (7 bases). Per the germline V gene, CDR1 is SGHDT and CDR2 is YYEEEE. V gave up 4 bases and J gave up 2 bases, with 13 bases separating them. The CDR3 runs to 14 residues. CDR3 sequence reads: CASSPTGRTYEQYF. The CDR3 DNA reads TGTGCCAGCAGCCCGACAGGGAGGACCTACGAGCAGTACTTC.

This sequence joins TRBV30 and TRBJ1-6; D gene ambiguous. The CDR3 runs 19 residues. With 1 base removed from V and 4 bases from J, the gap between germline ends came to 23 bases. Germline CDR1 is GTSNPN and CDR2 is SVGIG (reference sequence). Written as DNA, the CDR3 is TGTGCCTGGAGTGCGCCCCAAGGCGGCAGCCTAAGGTATAATTCACCCCTCCACTTT. Its protein is CAWSAPQGGSLRYNSPLHF.

The chain couples TRBV11-2 to TRBJ2-5; the match to TRBD2 covers 11 bases. Germline values: CDR1 SGHAT, CDR2 FQNNGV. Germline trimming cut 1 base from V and 2 bases from J; bases unmatched to any gene: 6. This CDR3 contains 17 residues. The CDR3 bases are TGTGCCAGCAGCTTAGTGGGTACTAGCGGGGGTCAAGAGACCCAGTACTTC. This gives the protein CASSLVGTSGGQETQYF.

This sequence joins TRBV19 and TRBJ2-1; 12 bases line up with TRBD2. The junction had 8 bases not matched to a gene; V was cut back by 4 bases and J by 10 bases. The CDR3 contains 15 residues. The germline gives CDR1 LNHDA, CDR2 SQIVND (reference sequence). CDR3 protein: CASSNGLAGSLEQFF. As DNA, the CDR3 is TGTGCCAGTAGTAATGGACTAGCGGGGAGCTTAGAGCAGTTCTTC.

On this clone: One end of the junction is discordant with germline, which a read error may explain. V gene TRBV2 combines with J gene TRBJ1-2, with unresolved D. Germline CDR1 is SNHLY and CDR2 is FYNNEI. This CDR3 is built from 11 residues. The CDR3 reads CAGSDTVRYTF. In DNA form, the CDR3 reads TGTGCCGGCAGTGACACGGTGCGCTACACCTTC. The full variable domain, with the rest looked up from reference TRBV2 and TRBJ1-2, is EPEVTQTPSHQVTQMGQEVILRCVPISNHLYFYWYRQILGQKVEFLVSFYNNEISEKSEIFDDQFSVERPDGSNFTLKIRSTKLEDSAMYFCAGSDTVRYTFGSGTRLTVV.

The V and J genes are TRBV4-2 and TRBJ1-5, with 8 bases aligning to TRBD1. V trimming: 1 base; J trimming: 4 bases; junction bases outside the gene matches: 6. The CDR3 has 16 residues. Germline V CDR1 and CDR2: LGHNA, YNFKEQ. CDR3 nucleotides: TGTGCCAGCAGCCAAGCAGCAGGACAGGGTAATCAGCCCCAGCATTTT. Its protein is CASSQAAGQGNQPQHF.

Regarding this clone: One junction end disagrees with the germline gene, perhaps due to a read error. The chain carries TRBV13 and TRBJ1-1, with 7 nucleotides matching TRBD1. The germline V gene has CDR1 PRHDT and CDR2 FYEKMQ (reference sequence). The CDR3 is 18 amino acids. CDR3: CANSLVRGPGGRNTEAFF. In nucleotides, the CDR3 is TGTGCCAACAGCCTTGTTCGGGGTCCAGGGGGAAGGAACACTGAAGCTTTCTTT.

The chain links TRBV2 to TRBJ1-4; 9 bases line up with TRBD1. In germline, CDR1 is SNHLY, CDR2 FYNNEI. V was pared by 0 bases and J by 4 bases, with 6 bases of the junction left unmatched. The CDR3 has 17 residues. The CDR3 nucleotides read TGTGCCAGCAGTGAAGCCCTAAACAGGGGGCTTAATGAAAAACTGTTTTTT. Translated, it gives CASSEALNRGLNEKLFF.

The chain couples TRBV7-9 to TRBJ2-3, with a possible D match to TRBD1 (5 bases). Germline CDR1 reads SEHNR; CDR2 reads FQNEAQ (reference sequence). Trimming took off 5 bases at V and 6 bases at J, with 18 bases between the two ends. This CDR3 region has 15 residues. Here the CDR3 DNA reads TGTGCCAGCAGCGCGGTGGAGATTGCAGGGGATACGCAGTATTTT. It specifies CASSAVEIAGDTQYF.

The chain combines TRBV18 with TRBJ1-5, with a possible D match to TRBD1 (6 bases). Per the germline V gene, CDR1 is KGHSH and CDR2 is LQKENI. The V gene lost 10 bases and the J gene lost 3 bases, with 13 bases spanning the gap. This CDR3 has 13 residues. The CDR3 DNA sequence: TGTGCCACCACCCAGGGACACAATCAGCCCCAGCATTTT. It codes for CATTQGHNQPQHF.

The table lists this clone with a count of one. The chain carries TRBV6-5 and TRBJ1-5, with D maybe TRBD1 (6 bases). The CDR3 has 14 residues. Trimming stripped 6 bases from V and 5 bases from J, with 14 bases between. Germline CDR1 is MNHEY and CDR2 is SVGAGI. Here the CDR3 DNA reads TGTGCCAGCAGGTATATGGGGGGCGATCAGCCCCAGCATTTT. This codes for CASRYMGGDQPQHF.

As concerns this clone: Other DNA variants within this sample encode the same CDR3. V and J are TRBV5-1 and TRBJ2-7; D is ambiguous. Trimming cost V 3 bases and J 4 bases, with 5 bases left between them. The CDR3 loop spans 11 amino acids. In germline, CDR1 is SGHRS, CDR2 YFSETQ. DNA of the CDR3: TGCGCCAGCAGCTCTCATTACGAGCAGTACTTC. Protein: CASSSHYEQYF.

The gene calls are TRBV6-5 and TRBJ2-1; 7 nucleotides agree with TRBD1. The CDR3 loop spans 16 amino acids. The ends lost 4 bases at V and 0 bases at J; junction bases unmatched: 6. Per the germline V gene, CDR1 is MNHEY and CDR2 is SVGAGI. This chain's CDR3 is CASSSSGGSSYNEQFF. The CDR3 nucleotides read TGTGCCAGCAGTTCATCAGGGGGTAGCTCCTACAATGAGCAGTTCTTC.

This clone was seen once. This chain links TRBV27 with TRBJ2-5; TRBD2 agrees at 10 bases. The CDR3 contains 15 residues. Trimming at V came to 3 bases and at J to 6 bases, leaving 7 bases not matched to a gene. Germline V gene sequence: CDR1 MNHEY, CDR2 SMNVEV (reference sequence). The CDR3 DNA sequence: TGTGCCAGCAGTTTTTCTAGCGGGGGCCTCAAGACCCAGTACTTC. Translating it yields CASSFSSGGLKTQYF.

The J gene is TRBJ2-2, the V gene TRBV10-3; 7 bases are shared with TRBD1. After removal of 3 bases from V and 4 bases from J, the junction contained 2 bases not matched to a gene. The CDR3 sequence is 14 residues long. Germline assignment: CDR1 ENHRY and CDR2 SYGVKD. The CDR3 protein is CAISEQGTTGELFF. CDR3 DNA: TGTGCCATCAGTGAACAGGGGACCACCGGGGAGCTGTTTTTT.

The chain couples TRBV10-3 to TRBJ1-1; D gene unclear. Germline values: CDR1 ENHRY, CDR2 SYGVKD. This CDR3 has 13 residues. Trimming pared 5 bases from V and 5 bases from J, leaving 12 bases between. In DNA, the CDR3 is TGTGCCATCAGTAAAGTTCCCGATACTGAAGCTTTCTTT. This gives the protein CAISKVPDTEAFF.

The genes are TRBV19 and TRBJ1-3; a weak D match, TRBD1 (5 bases). The CDR3 loop spans 14 amino acids. Trimming cost V 3 bases and J 2 bases, with 8 bases left between them. Germline V gene data show CDR1 as LNHDA and CDR2 as SQIVND (reference sequence). CDR3: CASSIGGTGNTIYF. The CDR3, as DNA: TGTGCCAGTAGTATCGGGGGGACTGGAAACACCATATATTTT.

The chain couples TRBV6-1 to TRBJ1-5; 9 bases line up with TRBD1. CDR1 is MNHNS, CDR2 SASEGT, per germline. This CDR3 is 18 amino acids long. V was clipped by 3 bases and J by 6 bases; unmatched bases: 15. The CDR3 loop is CASSDAGTGLLLSQPQHF. DNA of the CDR3: TGTGCCAGCAGTGACGCCGGGACAGGGTTGTTGTTGAGTCAGCCCCAGCATTTT.

The chain combines TRBV29-1 with TRBJ2-4; D not resolved. Trimming took 4 bases from V and 4 from J, leaving 14 bases between them. The CDR3 loop spans 14 amino acids. Germline-derived CDR1 and CDR2 are SQVTM and ANQGSEA. The CDR3 bases are TGCAGCGTTGCGTCGGCAGACTTTAAAAACATTCAGTACTTC. It is translated as CSVASADFKNIQYF.

The chain recombines TRBV7-4 with TRBJ1-5; a possible D gene is TRBD1 (5 bases). In germline, CDR1 is SGHVT, CDR2 SQSDAQ. This CDR3 is 16 amino acids long. With 1 base removed from V and 7 bases from J, the gap between germline ends came to 17 bases. The chain's CDR3 is CASSLERPIPGQPQHF. The DNA for the CDR3 is TGTGCCAGCAGCTTAGAGCGCCCAATTCCAGGGCAGCCCCAGCATTTT.

The CDR3 spells CASSEPSSYNEQFF. CDR3 nucleotides: TGTGCCAGCAGTGAACCATCCTCCTACAATGAGCAGTTCTTC. The V call is TRBV6-1, the J call TRBJ2-1; D not certain. Germline V gene lookup returns CDR1 MNHNS and CDR2 SASEGT. The CDR3 contains 14 residues. The V end lost 2 bases, the J end lost 0 bases, and 5 bases lay between the germline ends.

This chain connects TRBV19 to TRBJ1-1; D not resolved. The germline gives CDR1 LNHDA, CDR2 SQIVND (reference sequence). The CDR3 sequence is 13 residues long. V lost 2 bases and J 6 bases, leaving 10 bases between the germline ends. This CDR3 reads CASSIPPPAEAFF. DNA of the CDR3: TGTGCCAGTAGTATACCCCCCCCGGCTGAAGCTTTCTTT.

In DNA form, the CDR3 reads TGTGCCAGCAGCCTCCTATCCGGAGGGAAAGGCTACGAGCAGTACTTC. It yields the protein CASSLLSGGKGYEQYF. The chain joins TRBV14 to TRBJ2-7; possibly TRBD2 for D (6 bases). Germline assignment: CDR1 SGHDN and CDR2 FVKESK. The CDR3 extends over 16 amino acids. The ends were cut back, 4 bases at V and 3 bases at J, with 19 bases in the middle.